This T cell receptor (beta chain) was identified during a study of blood T cell repertoires in COVID-19. The germline V and J ends were trimmed by 3 bases and 4 bases, with 15 bases remaining between them. In germline, CDR1 is MGHRA, CDR2 YSYEKL. CDR3 size: 15 residues. The method was immunoSEQ multiplex PCR; TCRdb's version includes in-frame clones alone and lacks a portion of them. Found here are around 430,000 clones, around nine tenths of them singletons; the top ten hold roughly 9.4%. The sequence was collected from a woman aged 45 to 65 who had recovered from COVID-19. The V call is TRBV4-1, the J call TRBJ1-1; possible D gene TRBD1, 5 bases. The specimen sequenced was PBMCs or T cells enriched from blood (not recorded which). Here the CDR3 reads CASSQGQIEPTEAFF. The CDR3 DNA sequence: TGCGCCAGCAGCCAGGGGCAAATCGAGCCCACTGAAGCTTTCTTT.